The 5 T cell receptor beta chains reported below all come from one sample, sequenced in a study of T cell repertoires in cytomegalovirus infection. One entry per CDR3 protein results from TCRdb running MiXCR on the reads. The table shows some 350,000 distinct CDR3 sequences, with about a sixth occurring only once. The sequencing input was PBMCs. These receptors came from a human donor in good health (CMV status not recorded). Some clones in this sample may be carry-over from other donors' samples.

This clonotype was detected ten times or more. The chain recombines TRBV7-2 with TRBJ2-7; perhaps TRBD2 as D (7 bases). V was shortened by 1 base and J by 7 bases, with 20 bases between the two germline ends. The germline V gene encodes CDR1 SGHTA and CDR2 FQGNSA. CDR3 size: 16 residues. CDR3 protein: CASSLEVGGGLSEQYF. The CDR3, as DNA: TGTGCCAGCAGCTTAGAGGTCGGCGGGGGCCTGTCTGAGCAGTACTTC.

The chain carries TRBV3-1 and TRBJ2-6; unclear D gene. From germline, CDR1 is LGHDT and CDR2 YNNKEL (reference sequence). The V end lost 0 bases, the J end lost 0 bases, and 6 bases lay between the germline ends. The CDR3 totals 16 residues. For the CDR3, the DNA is TGTGCCAGCAGCCAAGAAGGCATCTCTGGGGCCAACGTCCTGACTTTC. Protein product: CASSQEGISGANVLTF.

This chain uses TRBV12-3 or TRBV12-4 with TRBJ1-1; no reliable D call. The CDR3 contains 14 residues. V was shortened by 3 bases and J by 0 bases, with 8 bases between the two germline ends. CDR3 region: CASSLNRVNTEAFF. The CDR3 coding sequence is TGTGCCAGCAGTTTGAACAGAGTGAACACTGAAGCTTTCTTT.

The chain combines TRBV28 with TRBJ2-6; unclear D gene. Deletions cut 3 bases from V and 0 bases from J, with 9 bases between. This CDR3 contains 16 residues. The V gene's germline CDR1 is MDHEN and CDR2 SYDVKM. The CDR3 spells CASSFPTASGANVLTF. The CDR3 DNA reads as TGTGCCAGCAGTTTTCCTACAGCCTCTGGGGCCAACGTCCTGACTTTC.

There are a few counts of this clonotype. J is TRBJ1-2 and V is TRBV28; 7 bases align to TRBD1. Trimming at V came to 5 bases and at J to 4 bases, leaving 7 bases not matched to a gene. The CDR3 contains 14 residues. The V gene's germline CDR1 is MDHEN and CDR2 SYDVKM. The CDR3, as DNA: TGTGCCAGCAGTATTCCGACAGGGCCCTATGGCTACACCTTC. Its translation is CASSIPTGPYGYTF.